This T cell receptor (beta chain) stems from a study of regulatory T cells in long-lasting Graves disease. The authors built TCR beta libraries using iRepertoire HTBI primers and Arm-PCR of CDR3 regions. MiXCR, applied by TCRdb to the multiplex PCR reads, yields one record per CDR3 protein. The data contain 250,000 to 400,000 distinct CDR3 sequences, about a sixth of them singletons. Points from the study as a whole: The TCR repertoire of persistent Graves' patients was less diverse than that of newly diagnosed ones.

This clonotype has at least ten counts. Its antigen is not identified. Regarding time point: newly diagnosed GD, antithyroid drugs for less than 3 months. PBMC-extracted RNA yielded the TCR library. Trimming took 2 bases from V and 4 from J; bases not matched to a gene: 4. CDR3 length: 13 residues. Germline V gene data show CDR1 as GTSNPN and CDR2 as SVGIG (reference sequence). This sample comprised peripheral blood mononuclear cells (PBMCs), obtained at new diagnosis, from a patient treated with antithyroid drugs. The source is a female donor with Graves disease. V is TRBV30 and J is TRBJ2-7; 8 bases are a match to TRBD2. The CDR3 loop is CAWSPGGKYEQYF. The DNA for the CDR3 is TGTGCCTGGAGTCCGGGAGGGAAATACGAGCAGTACTTC.